The table lists the clone carrying this TCR beta chain with a few counts. Its target is unknown. The sample originates from a study of T cells in Graves' hyperthyroidism and ophthalmopathy. Findings of the study overall: Model predictions of ophthalmopathy came a median roughly 6.4 months before onset.

Amplification of TCR beta CDR3 regions used RNA as the template. HTBI primers were employed in a first-round RT-PCR of the TCR CDR3. Via MiXCR, TCRdb re-called the multiplex PCR reads, giving one row per CDR3 protein. The sample contains roughly 720,000 distinct CDR3 sequences, roughly 17% of which appear only once. There are 14 residues in the CDR3. Germline CDR1 reads LNHDA; CDR2 reads SQIVND (reference sequence). J gave up 3 bases and V 5 bases, and 7 bases lay outside the gene matches. This receptor was identified in a man aged 45 to 65 with Graves' hyperthyroidism. This sequence joins TRBV19 and TRBJ2-7; 7 bases map to TRBD2. Sample: blood. The CDR3: CASSAASGFYEQYF. The DNA of the CDR3 is TGTGCCAGTAGTGCAGCTAGCGGTTTCTACGAGCAGTACTTC. Complete variable domain (other parts from reference TRBV19 and TRBJ2-7): DGGITQSPKYLFRKEGQNVTLSCEQNLNHDAMYWYRQDPGQGLRLIYYSQIVNDFQKGDIAEGYSVSREKKESFPLTVTSAQKNPTAFYLCASSAASGFYEQYFGPGTRLTVT.